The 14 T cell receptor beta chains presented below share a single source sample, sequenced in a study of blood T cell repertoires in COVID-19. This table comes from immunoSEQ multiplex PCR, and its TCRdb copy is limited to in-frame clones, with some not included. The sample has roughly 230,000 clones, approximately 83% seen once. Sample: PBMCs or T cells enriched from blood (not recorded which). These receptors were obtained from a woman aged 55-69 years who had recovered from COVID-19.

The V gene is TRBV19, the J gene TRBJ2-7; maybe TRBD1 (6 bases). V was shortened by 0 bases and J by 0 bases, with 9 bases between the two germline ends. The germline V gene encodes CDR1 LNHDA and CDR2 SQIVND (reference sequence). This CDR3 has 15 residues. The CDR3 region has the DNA TGTGCCAGTAGTATAGAAGGGGGTTCCTCCTACGAGCAGTACTTC. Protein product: CASSIEGGSSYEQYF.

The CDR3, as DNA: TGTGCCAGCAGCTTAGGGGGACAGGAAACAGATACGCAGTATTTT. Its protein product is CASSLGGQETDTQYF. J is TRBJ2-3 and V is TRBV11-1; TRBD1 aligns across 8 bases. The V and J ends lost 1 base and 3 bases, in that order; junction bases with no gene match: 3. Germline V gene sequence: CDR1 SGHAT, CDR2 FQDESV (reference sequence). The CDR3 runs 15 residues. Drawing the rest from reference TRBV11-1 and TRBJ2-3, the complete variable domain is EAEVAQSPRYKITEKSQAVAFWCDPISGHATLYWYRQILGQGPELLVQFQDESVVDDSQLPKDRFSAERLKGVDSTLKIQPAELGDSAMYLCASSLGGQETDTQYFGPGTRLTVL.

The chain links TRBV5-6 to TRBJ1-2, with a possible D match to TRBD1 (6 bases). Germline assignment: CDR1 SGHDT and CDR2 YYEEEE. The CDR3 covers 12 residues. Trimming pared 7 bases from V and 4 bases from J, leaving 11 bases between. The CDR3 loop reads CASYQGTYGYTF. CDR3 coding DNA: TGTGCCAGCTATCAGGGGACCTATGGCTACACCTTC.

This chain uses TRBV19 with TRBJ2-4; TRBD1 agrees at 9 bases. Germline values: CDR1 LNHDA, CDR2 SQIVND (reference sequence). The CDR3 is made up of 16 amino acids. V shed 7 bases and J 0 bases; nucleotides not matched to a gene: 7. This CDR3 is CASTDRGRSAKNIQYF. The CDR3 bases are TGTGCCAGTACCGACAGGGGGAGGTCAGCCAAAAACATTCAGTACTTC.

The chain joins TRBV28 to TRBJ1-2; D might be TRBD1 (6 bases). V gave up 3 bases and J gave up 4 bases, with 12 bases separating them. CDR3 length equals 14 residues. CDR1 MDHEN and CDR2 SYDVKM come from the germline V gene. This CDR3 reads CASSLQGPPYGYTF. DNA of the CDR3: TGTGCCAGCAGTTTGCAGGGGCCACCCTATGGCTACACCTTC.

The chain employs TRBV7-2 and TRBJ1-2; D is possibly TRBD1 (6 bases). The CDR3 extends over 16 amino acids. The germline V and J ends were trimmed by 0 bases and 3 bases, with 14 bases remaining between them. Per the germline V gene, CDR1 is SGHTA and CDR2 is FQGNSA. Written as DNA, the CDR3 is TGTGCCAGCAGCTTAGCCCGAAGGGCAGGGGACTATGGCTACACCTTC. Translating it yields CASSLARRAGDYGYTF.

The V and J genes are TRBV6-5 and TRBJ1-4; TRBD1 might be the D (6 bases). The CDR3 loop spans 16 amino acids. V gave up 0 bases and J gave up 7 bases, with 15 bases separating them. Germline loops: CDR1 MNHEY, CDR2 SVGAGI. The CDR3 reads CASSYSAGEYGEKLFF. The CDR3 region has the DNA TGTGCCAGCAGTTACTCGGCAGGGGAATATGGTGAAAAACTGTTTTTT.

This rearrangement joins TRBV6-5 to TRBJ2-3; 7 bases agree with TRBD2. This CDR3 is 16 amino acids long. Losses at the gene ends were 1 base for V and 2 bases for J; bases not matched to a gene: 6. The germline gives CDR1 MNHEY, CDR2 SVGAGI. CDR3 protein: CASSYFASGNTDTQYF. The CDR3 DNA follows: TGTGCCAGCAGTTACTTCGCTAGCGGCAACACAGATACGCAGTATTTT.

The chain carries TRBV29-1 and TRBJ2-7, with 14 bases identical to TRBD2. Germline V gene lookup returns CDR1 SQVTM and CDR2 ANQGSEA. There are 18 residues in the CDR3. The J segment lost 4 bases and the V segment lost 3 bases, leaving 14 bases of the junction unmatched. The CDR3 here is CSVEGQGMTSGRAYEQYF. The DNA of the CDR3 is TGCAGCGTTGAGGGACAGGGCATGACTAGCGGGAGGGCATACGAGCAGTACTTC.

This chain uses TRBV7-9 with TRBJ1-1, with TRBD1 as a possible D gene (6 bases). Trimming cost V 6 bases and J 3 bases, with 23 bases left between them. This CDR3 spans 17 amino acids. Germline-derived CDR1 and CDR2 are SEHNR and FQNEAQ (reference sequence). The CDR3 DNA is TGTGCCAGCAGACCAACTTCAGGGGAGAAGACGGACACTGAAGCTTTCTTT. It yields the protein CASRPTSGEKTDTEAFF.

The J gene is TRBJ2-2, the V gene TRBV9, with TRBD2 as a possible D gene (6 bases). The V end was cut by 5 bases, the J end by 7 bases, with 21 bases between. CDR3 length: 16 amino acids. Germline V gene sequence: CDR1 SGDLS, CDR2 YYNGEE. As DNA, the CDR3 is TGTGCCAGCAGGATGAGCAGGGACCCGCGGGGCGGGGAGCTGTTTTTT. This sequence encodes CASRMSRDPRGGELFF.

The CDR3 DNA reads as TGTGCCAGCTCACCACCGAGGATCGAAGAGACCCAGTACTTC. This sequence encodes CASSPPRIEETQYF. V and J are TRBV18 and TRBJ2-5; D gene unclear. The CDR3 is 14 residues long. Germline values: CDR1 KGHSH, CDR2 LQKENI. V lost 0 bases and J 3 bases, leaving 8 bases between the germline ends.

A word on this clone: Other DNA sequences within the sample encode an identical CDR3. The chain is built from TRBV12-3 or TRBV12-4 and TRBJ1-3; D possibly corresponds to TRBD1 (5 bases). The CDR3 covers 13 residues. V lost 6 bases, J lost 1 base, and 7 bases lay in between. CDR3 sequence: CASRQGSGNTIYF. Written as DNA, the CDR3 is TGTGCCAGCAGGCAGGGTTCTGGAAACACCATATATTTT.

The CDR3 bases are TGTGCCAGCAGCCCTACAGATACGCAGTATTTT. This gives the protein CASSPTDTQYF. The chain is built from TRBV7-9 and TRBJ2-3; D unclear. CDR1 and CDR2 from the germline V gene are SEHNR and FQNEAQ (reference sequence). V was pared by 5 bases and J by 3 bases, with 3 bases between. The CDR3 is 11 residues long.